This TCR beta chain emerged from a study of blood T cell repertoires in COVID-19. Whole-study context: Spain, Italy and the United States supplied samples that represented acute and convalescent COVID-19. T cells, B-cell-depleted T cells, or PBMCs provided the cDNA or gDNA that served as material.

Original handling: The authors estimated nucleated cell counts from reference gene primer amplification. Profiling relied on immunoSEQ multiplex PCR, and the TCRdb table lists in-frame clones only, not all of them. The V and J calls and the clone size are those of that table, but D and trimming were determined from the DNA. The table lists about 100,000 clones, approximately 79% of them singletons. The CDR3 runs to 13 residues. Deletions cut 2 bases from V and 4 bases from J, with 9 bases between. The germline CDR1 and CDR2 sequences are MNHEY and SVGEGT. The TCR was taken from an elderly woman with active or convalescent COVID-19. Input material: peripheral blood. This chain joins TRBV6-2 or TRBV6-3 and TRBJ2-7; TRBD1 might be the D (6 bases). Here the CDR3 DNA reads TGTGCCAGCAGTTACCAGGGGCGGTACGAGCAGTACTTC. Encoded protein: CASSYQGRYEQYF.